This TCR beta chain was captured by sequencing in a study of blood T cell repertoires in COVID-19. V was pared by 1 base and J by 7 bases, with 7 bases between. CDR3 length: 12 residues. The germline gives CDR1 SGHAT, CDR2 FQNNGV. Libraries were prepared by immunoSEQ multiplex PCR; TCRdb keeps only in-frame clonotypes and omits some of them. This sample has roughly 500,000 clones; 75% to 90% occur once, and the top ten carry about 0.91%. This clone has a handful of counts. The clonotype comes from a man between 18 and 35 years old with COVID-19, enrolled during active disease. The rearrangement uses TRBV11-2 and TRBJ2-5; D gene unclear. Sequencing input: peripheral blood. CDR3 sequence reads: CASSLAGGTQYF. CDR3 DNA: TGTGCCAGCAGCTTAGCCGGCGGGACCCAGTACTTC.